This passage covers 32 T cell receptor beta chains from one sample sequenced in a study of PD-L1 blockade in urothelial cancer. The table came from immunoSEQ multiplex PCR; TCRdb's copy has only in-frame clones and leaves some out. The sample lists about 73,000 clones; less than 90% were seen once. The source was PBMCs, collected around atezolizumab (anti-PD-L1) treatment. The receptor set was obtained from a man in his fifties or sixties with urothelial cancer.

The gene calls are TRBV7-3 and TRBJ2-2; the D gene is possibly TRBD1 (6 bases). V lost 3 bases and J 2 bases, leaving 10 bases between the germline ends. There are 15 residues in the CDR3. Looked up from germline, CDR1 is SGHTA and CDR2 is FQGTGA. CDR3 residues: CASSFRGPNTGELFF. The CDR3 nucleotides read TGTGCCAGCAGCTTCAGGGGTCCAAACACCGGGGAGCTGTTTTTT.

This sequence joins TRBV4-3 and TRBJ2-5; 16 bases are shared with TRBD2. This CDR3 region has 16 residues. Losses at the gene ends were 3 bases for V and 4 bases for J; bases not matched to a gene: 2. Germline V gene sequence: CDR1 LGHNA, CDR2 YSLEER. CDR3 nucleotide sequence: TGCGCCAGCAGCCAGGGACTAGCGGGAGGGCCAGAGACCCAGTACTTC. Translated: CASSQGLAGGPETQYF.

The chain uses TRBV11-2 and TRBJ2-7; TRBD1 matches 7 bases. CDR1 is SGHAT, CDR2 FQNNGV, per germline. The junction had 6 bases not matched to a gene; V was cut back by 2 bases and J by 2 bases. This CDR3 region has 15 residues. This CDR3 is CASSLIWGQTYEQYF. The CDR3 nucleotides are TGTGCCAGCAGCTTAATTTGGGGACAGACCTACGAGCAGTACTTC.

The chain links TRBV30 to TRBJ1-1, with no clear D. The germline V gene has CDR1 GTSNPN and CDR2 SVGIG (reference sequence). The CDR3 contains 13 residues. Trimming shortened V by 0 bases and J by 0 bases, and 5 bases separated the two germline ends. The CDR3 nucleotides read TGTGCCTGGAGTGTTTCTGTGAACACTGAAGCTTTCTTT. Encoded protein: CAWSVSVNTEAFF.

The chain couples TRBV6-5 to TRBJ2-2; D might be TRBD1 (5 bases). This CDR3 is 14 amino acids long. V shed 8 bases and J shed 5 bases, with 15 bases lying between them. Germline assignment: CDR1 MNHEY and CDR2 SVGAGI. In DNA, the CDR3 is TGTGCCAGCCGACAGCTGGGGTCGACCGGGGAGCTGTTTTTT. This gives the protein CASRQLGSTGELFF.

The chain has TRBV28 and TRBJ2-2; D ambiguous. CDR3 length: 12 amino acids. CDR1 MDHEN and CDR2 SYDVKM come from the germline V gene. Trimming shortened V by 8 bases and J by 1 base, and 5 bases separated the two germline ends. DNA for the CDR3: TGTGCCAGCCAGAAGAACACCGGGGAGCTGTTTTTT. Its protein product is CASQKNTGELFF. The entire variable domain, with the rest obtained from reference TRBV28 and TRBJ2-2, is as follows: DVKVTQSSRYLVKRTGEKVFLECVQDMDHENMFWYRQDPGLGLRLIYFSYDVKMKEKGDIPEGYSVSREKKERFSLILESASTNQTSMYLCASQKNTGELFFGEGSRLTVL.

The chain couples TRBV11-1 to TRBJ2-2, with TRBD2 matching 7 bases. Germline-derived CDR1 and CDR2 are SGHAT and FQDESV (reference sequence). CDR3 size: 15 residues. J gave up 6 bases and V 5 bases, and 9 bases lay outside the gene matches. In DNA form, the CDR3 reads TGTGCCAGCAGCCCCGCTGGGGGGGAGTCCGGGGAGCTGTTTTTT. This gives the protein CASSPAGGESGELFF.

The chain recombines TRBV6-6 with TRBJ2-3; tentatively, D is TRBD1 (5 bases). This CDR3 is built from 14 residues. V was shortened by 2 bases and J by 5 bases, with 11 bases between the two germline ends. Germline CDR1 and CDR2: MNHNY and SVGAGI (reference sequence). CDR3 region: CASSYGLGVDTQYF. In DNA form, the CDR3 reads TGTGCCAGCAGTTACGGGTTAGGGGTAGATACGCAGTATTTT.

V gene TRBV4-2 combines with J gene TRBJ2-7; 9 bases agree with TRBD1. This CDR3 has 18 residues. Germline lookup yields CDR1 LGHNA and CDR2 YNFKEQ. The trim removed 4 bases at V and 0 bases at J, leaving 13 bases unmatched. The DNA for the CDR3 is TGTGCCAGCAGCCTAGGAACAGGGGGCCATGGCAGCTCCTACGAGCAGTACTTC. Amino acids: CASSLGTGGHGSSYEQYF.

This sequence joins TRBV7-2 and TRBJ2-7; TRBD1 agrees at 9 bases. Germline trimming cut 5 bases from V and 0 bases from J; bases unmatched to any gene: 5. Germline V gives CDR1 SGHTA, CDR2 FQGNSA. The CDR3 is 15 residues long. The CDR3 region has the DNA TGTGCCAGCAGCACAGGGACAGGGAACTCCTACGAGCAGTACTTC. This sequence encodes CASSTGTGNSYEQYF.

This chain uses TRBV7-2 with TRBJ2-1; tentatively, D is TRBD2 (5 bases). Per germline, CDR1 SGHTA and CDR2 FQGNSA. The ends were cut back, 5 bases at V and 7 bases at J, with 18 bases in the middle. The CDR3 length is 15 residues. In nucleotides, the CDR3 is TGTGCCAGCAGCCCCCCTCGGGGTATTGGGAATGAGCAGTTCTTC. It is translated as CASSPPRGIGNEQFF.

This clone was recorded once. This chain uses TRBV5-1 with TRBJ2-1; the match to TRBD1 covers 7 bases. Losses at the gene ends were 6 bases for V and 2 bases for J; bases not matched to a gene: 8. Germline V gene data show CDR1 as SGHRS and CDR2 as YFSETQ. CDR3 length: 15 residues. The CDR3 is CASTSTGQPYNEQFF. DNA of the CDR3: TGCGCCAGCACTTCGACAGGGCAGCCCTACAATGAGCAGTTCTTC.

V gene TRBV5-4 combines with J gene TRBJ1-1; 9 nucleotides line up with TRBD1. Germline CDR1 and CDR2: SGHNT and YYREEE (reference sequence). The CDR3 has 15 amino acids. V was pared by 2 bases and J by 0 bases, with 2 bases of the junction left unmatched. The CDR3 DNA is TGTGCCAGCAGCTTACAGGGGGCGGTGAACACTGAAGCTTTCTTT. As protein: CASSLQGAVNTEAFF. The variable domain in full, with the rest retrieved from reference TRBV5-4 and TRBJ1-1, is ETGVTQSPTHLIKTRGQQVTLRCSSQSGHNTVSWYQQALGQGPQFIFQYYREEENGRGNFPPRFSGLQFPNYSSELNVNALELDDSALYLCASSLQGAVNTEAFFGQGTRLTVV.

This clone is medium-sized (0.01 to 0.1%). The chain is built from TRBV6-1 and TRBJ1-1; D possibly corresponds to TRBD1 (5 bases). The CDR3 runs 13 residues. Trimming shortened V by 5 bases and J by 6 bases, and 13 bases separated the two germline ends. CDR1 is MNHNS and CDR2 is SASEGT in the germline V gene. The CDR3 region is CASSPGNGAEAFF. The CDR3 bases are TGTGCCAGCAGTCCAGGGAATGGGGCTGAAGCTTTCTTT.

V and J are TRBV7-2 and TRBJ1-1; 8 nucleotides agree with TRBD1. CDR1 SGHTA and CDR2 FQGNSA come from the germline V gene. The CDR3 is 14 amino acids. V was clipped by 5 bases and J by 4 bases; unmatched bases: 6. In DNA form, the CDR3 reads TGTGCCAGCAGCGTGACAGGGGCGGGCACTGAAGCTTTCTTT. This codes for CASSVTGAGTEAFF. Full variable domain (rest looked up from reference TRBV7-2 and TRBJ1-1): GAGVSQSPSNKVTEKGKDVELRCDPISGHTALYWYRQSLGQGLEFLIYFQGNSAPDKSGLPSDRFSAERTGGSVSTLTIQRTQQEDSAVYLCASSVTGAGTEAFFGQGTRLTVV.

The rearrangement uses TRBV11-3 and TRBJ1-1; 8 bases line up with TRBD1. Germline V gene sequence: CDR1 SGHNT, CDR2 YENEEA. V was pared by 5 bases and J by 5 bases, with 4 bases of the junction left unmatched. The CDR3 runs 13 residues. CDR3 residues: CASSLGQGTEAFF. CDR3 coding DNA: TGTGCCAGCAGCCTCGGACAGGGTACTGAAGCTTTCTTT.

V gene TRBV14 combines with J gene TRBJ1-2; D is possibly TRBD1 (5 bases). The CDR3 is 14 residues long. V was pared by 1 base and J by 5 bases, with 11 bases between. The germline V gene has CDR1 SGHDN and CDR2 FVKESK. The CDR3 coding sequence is TGTGCCAGCAGCCAAGTCGGCGGGGGGTATGGCTACACCTTC. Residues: CASSQVGGGYGYTF.

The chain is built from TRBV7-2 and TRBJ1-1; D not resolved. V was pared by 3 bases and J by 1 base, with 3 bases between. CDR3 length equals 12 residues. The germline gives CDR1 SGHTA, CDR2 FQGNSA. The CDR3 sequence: CASSFGNTEAFF. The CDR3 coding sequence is TGTGCCAGCAGCTTCGGGAACACTGAAGCTTTCTTT.

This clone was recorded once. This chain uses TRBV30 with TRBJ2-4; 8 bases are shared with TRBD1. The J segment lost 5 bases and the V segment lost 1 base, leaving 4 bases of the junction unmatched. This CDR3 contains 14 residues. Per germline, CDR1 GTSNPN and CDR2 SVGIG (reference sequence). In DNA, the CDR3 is TGTGCCTGGAGTGGAGGACAGGGCCAAAACATTCAGTACTTC. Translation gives CAWSGGQGQNIQYF.

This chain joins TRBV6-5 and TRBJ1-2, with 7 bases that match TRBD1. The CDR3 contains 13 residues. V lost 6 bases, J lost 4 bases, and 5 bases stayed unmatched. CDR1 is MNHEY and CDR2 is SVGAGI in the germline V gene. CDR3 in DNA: TGTGCCAGCAGGAAAAGGACAGGCTATGGCTACACCTTC. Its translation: CASRKRTGYGYTF.

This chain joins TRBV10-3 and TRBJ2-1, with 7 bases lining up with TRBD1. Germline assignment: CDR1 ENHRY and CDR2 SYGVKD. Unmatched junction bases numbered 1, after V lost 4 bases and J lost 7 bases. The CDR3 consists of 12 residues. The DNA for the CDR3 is TGTGCCATCAGTGGGACAGGAAATGAGCAGTTCTTC. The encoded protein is CAISGTGNEQFF.

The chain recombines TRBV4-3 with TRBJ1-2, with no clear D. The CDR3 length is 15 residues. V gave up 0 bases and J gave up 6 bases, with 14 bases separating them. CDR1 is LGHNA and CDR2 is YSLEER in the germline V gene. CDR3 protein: CASSQEGGFGDGYTF. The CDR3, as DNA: TGCGCCAGCAGCCAAGAAGGAGGGTTTGGGGATGGCTACACCTTC.

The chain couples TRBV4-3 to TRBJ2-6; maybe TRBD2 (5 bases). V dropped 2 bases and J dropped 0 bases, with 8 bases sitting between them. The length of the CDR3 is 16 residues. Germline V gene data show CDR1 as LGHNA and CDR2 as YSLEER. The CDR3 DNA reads TGCGCCAGCAGCCAAATCGGACTCTCTGGGGCCAACGTCCTGACTTTC. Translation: CASSQIGLSGANVLTF.

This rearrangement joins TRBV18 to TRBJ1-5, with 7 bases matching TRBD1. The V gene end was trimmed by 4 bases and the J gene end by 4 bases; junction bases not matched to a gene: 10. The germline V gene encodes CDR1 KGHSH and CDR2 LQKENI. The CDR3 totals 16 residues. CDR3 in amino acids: CASSLIPGQPNQPQHF. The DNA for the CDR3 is TGTGCCAGCTCACTAATACCGGGACAGCCAAATCAGCCCCAGCATTTT.

This CDR3 reads CASGGLAGGYEQYF. CDR3 nucleotides: TGTGCCTCCGGGGGACTAGCGGGGGGCTACGAGCAGTACTTC. The chain combines TRBV10-3 with TRBJ2-7, with 15 bases that match TRBD2. The CDR3 sequence is 14 residues long. The germline gives CDR1 ENHRY, CDR2 SYGVKD. V lost 11 bases to trimming and J lost 3 bases; unmatched junction nucleotides: 5.

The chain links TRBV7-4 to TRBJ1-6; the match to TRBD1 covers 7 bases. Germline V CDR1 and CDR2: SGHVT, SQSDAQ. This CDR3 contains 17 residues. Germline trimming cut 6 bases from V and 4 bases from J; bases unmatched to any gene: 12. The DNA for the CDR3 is TGTGCCAGCAGAGAAGGACAGGCCTCCTTTTATAATTCACCCCTCCACTTT. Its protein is CASREGQASFYNSPLHF.

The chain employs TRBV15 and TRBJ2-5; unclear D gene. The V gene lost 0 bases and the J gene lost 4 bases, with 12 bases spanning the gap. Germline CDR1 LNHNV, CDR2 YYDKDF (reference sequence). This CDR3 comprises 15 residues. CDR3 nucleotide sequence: TGTGCCACCAGCAGAGATCAGATTGTAGCAGAGACCCAGTACTTC. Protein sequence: CATSRDQIVAETQYF.

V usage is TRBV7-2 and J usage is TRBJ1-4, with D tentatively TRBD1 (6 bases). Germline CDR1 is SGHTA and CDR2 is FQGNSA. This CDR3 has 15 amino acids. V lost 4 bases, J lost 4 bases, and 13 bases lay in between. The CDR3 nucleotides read TGTGCCAGCAGCTCCCAGGGGTCAAGTAATGAAAAACTGTTTTTT. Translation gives CASSSQGSSNEKLFF.

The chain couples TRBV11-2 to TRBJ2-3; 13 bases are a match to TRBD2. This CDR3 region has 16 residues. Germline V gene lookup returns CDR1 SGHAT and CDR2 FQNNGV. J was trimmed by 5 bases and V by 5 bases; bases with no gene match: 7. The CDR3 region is CASSIGLAGARDTQYF. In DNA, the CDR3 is TGTGCCAGCAGCATAGGACTAGCGGGAGCGCGAGATACGCAGTATTTT.

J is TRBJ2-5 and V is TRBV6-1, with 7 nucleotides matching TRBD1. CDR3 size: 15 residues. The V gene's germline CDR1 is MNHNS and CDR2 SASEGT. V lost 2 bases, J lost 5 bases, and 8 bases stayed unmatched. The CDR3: CASSESWARGETQYF. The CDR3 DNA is TGTGCCAGCAGTGAATCTTGGGCCAGGGGGGAGACCCAGTACTTC.

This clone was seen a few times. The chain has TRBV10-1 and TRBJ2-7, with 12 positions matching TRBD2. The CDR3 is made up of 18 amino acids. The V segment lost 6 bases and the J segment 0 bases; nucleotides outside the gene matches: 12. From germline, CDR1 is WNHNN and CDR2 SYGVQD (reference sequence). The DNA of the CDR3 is TGCGCCAGCAGGTCCATCCTAGCGGGAGGGCCGGGCTCCTACGAGCAGTACTTC. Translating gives CASRSILAGGPGSYEQYF.

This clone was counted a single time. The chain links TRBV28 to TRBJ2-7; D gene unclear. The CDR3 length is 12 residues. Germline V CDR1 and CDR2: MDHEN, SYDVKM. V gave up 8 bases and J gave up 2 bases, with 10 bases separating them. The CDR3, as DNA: TGTGCCAGCTGGCAGGTCCCCTACGAGCAGTACTTC. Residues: CASWQVPYEQYF. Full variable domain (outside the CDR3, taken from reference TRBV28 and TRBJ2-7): DVKVTQSSRYLVKRTGEKVFLECVQDMDHENMFWYRQDPGLGLRLIYFSYDVKMKEKGDIPEGYSVSREKKERFSLILESASTNQTSMYLCASWQVPYEQYFGPGTRLTVT.